This TCR beta chain comes out of a study of shared clonotypes between healthy human individuals. General study findings and limits: Non-shared clonotypes had lower generation probabilities than those shared by all four donors.

Comments on this clone: Its antigen is not identified.

The V end lost 1 base, the J end lost 7 bases, and 7 bases lay between the germline ends. There are 13 residues in the CDR3. The germline V gene has CDR1 LNHDA and CDR2 SQIVND (reference sequence). Naive CD8 cells lacked CD45RO, underwent positive selection for CCR7 and left out terminally differentiated effector memory CD45RA+ cells. Those who donated were healthy HIV-negative adults, with no recent acute infections or vaccinations reported. The assay was immunoSEQ multiplex PCR, and TCRdb's table has in-frame clones only and misses some. The table shows a few million clones, with roughly 93% occurring only once.

The source material was naive CD8+ T cells from PBMCs. V usage is TRBV19 and J usage is TRBJ2-2; no reliable D call. This TCR derives from a man aged 18-30 years in good health. Some clones in this sample may be carry-over from other donors' samples. In nucleotides, the CDR3 is TGTGCCAGTAGTATAGCACCCGGCGGGGAGCTGTTTTTT. It specifies CASSIAPGGELFF.